A selection of T cell receptor beta chains follows, all from one sample in a study of cytomegalovirus exposure and HLA in healthy donors. Produced via immunoSEQ multiplex PCR; TCRdb's table is partial and in-frame only. The table lists 100,000 to 150,000 clones. Sequences were obtained from PBMCs. The receptors shown here come from a man in his late teens or twenties in good health and CMV-seronegative. The CDR3 runs from the conserved cysteine through the conserved F or W. A D gene is named only where the DNA matches it firmly.

d_call	j_call	v_call	cdr3_aa	cdr3_nt
.	TRBJ1-2	TRBV5-5	CANRVRYYTF	TGTGCCAACCGGGTTCGCTACTACACCTTC
TRBD1	TRBJ2-7	TRBV5-6	CASSFRDRGYEQYF	TGTGCCAGCAGCTTCCGGGACAGGGGCTACGAGCAGTACTTC
TRBD1	TRBJ1-1	TRBV27	CASSLQDRDTEAFF	TGTGCCAGCAGTTTACAAGACAGGGACACTGAAGCTTTCTTT
TRBD2	TRBJ2-1	TRBV5-4	CASSRGTSEGLGNEQFF	TGTGCCAGCAGCCGGGGGACTAGCGAAGGGCTTGGCAATGAGCAGTTCTTC
.	TRBJ2-1	TRBV23-1	CAGDPQGWFNEQFF	TGCGCTGGGGACCCACAGGGTTGGTTCAATGAGCAGTTCTTC
.	TRBJ2-2	TRBV28	CASRKGGRGNAGELFF	TGTGCCAGCAGGAAAGGGGGTCGAGGAAACGCCGGGGAGCTGTTTTTT
TRBD2	TRBJ2-1	TRBV5-1	CASSLAAASGSSYNEQFF	TGCGCCAGCAGCTTGGCCGCGGCTAGCGGGAGCTCCTACAATGAGCAGTTCTTC
.	TRBJ2-2	TRBV5-1	CASSPLGLAGELFF	TGCGCCAGCAGCCCCCTCGGACTCGCCGGGGAGCTGTTTTTT
.	TRBJ2-1	TRBV7-9	CASSFGLNEQFF	TGTGCCAGCAGCTTCGGGTTAAATGAGCAGTTCTTC
TRBD2	TRBJ2-2	TRBV11-1	CASRPGTSGRAFGELFF	TGTGCCAGCAGGCCAGGGACTAGCGGGAGGGCCTTCGGGGAGCTGTTTTTT
.	TRBJ1-1	TRBV27	CASTPLLGAGTEAFF	TGTGCCAGCACCCCACTTCTGGGGGCGGGCACTGAAGCTTTCTTT
TRBD2	TRBJ2-4	TRBV9	CASSVVPGLVKNIQYF	TGTGCCAGCAGCGTAGTTCCGGGACTAGTCAAAAACATTCAGTACTTC
.	TRBJ1-1	TRBV5-1	CASSLFGQMNTEAFF	TGCGCCAGCAGCTTGTTCGGACAAATGAACACTGAAGCTTTCTTT
.	TRBJ1-6	TRBV6-5	CASSYSVEGNSPLHF	TGTGCCAGCAGTTACTCGGTAGAGGGCAATTCACCCCTCCACTTT
TRBD1	TRBJ2-2	TRBV11-3	CASSLDDRGLTGELFF	TGTGCCAGCAGCTTAGACGACAGGGGGCTAACCGGGGAGCTGTTTTTT
.	TRBJ1-1	TRBV19	CASSNLRLTEAFF	TGTGCCAGTAGTAACCTACGACTCACTGAAGCTTTCTTT
TRBD1	TRBJ1-2	TRBV4-1	CASSLGTGPDYGYTF	TGCGCCAGCAGCCTCGGGACAGGGCCAGACTATGGCTACACCTTC
.	TRBJ2-5	TRBV27	CASSSQGIYMETQYF	TGTGCCAGCAGTTCCCAGGGGATATACATGGAGACCCAGTACTTC
.	TRBJ1-1	TRBV30	CAWSTGRGSFF	TGTGCCTGGAGTACCGGGAGGGGCTCTTTCTTT
.	TRBJ1-6	TRBV11-2	CASSLGLSPLHF	TGTGCCAGCAGCTTAGGACTTTCACCCCTCCACTTT
.	TRBJ2-7	TRBV7-8	CASSLRAAGVYEQYF	TGTGCCAGCAGCTTACGTGCGGCAGGGGTCTACGAGCAGTACTTC
TRBD2	TRBJ2-7	TRBV4-1	CASSQGGTTYEQYF	TGCGCCAGCAGCCAAGGTGGGACTACCTACGAGCAGTACTTC
.	TRBJ2-7	TRBV14	CASSRRLVDEQYF	TGTGCCAGCAGCCGTCGACTAGTGGACGAGCAGTACTTC
.	TRBJ1-5	TRBV19	CASLTGDGTNQPQHF	TGTGCCAGCCTCACGGGAGACGGGACTAATCAGCCCCAGCATTTT
.	TRBJ1-2	TRBV27	CASSLEGGANYGYTF	TGTGCCAGCAGTTTGGAAGGAGGGGCTAACTATGGCTACACCTTC
.	TRBJ1-2	TRBV10-2	CASNGGEGGYTF	TGCGCCAGCAATGGGGGGGAGGGTGGCTACACCTTC
TRBD2	TRBJ2-5	TRBV5-1	CASARRLAGGETQYF	TGCGCCAGCGCCCGCCGTCTAGCGGGAGGTGAGACCCAGTACTTC
TRBD1	TRBJ1-2	TRBV29-1	CSVSGTGGIYGYTF	TGCAGCGTTTCGGGGACAGGGGGTATCTATGGCTACACCTTC
TRBD2	TRBJ2-7	TRBV7-8	CASSAPSGGAEQYF	TGTGCCAGCAGCGCCCCTAGCGGGGGGGCAGAGCAGTACTTC